This T cell receptor beta chain was retrieved from a study of graft-versus-host responses after intestinal transplantation. Study as a whole: Those transplanted obtained multivisceral, liver-intestinal, or isolated intestinal grafts. Induction with anti-thymocyte globulin, then tacrolimus and steroids for roughly 3 years, was given to all recipients.

As regards this clone: The antigen is undetermined.

There are 14 residues in the CDR3. Trimming cost V 4 bases and J 3 bases, with 13 bases left between them. Germline V gene data show CDR1 as MGHDK and CDR2 as SYGVNS. TCRdb keeps only in-frame clones here, not all; method: immunoSEQ multiplex PCR. This sample carries over 100,000 clones, 85% to 95% of them seen once, and the ten largest clones take 0.095% to 0.15%. The study's findings and limits: Subjects displaying graft-donor T cell macrochimerism possessed elevated graft-versus-host to host-versus-graft clonal ratios inside allografts.

The sequence derives from a human donor who received an intestinal transplant. This specimen was unstimulated CD4+ T cells sorted from spleen or lymph node cells, taken before intestinal transplant. This chain connects TRBV25-1 to TRBJ2-7; TRBD2 might be the D (6 bases). As DNA, the CDR3 is TGTGCCAGCAGTGGCGGGACCCCTATCTACGAGCAGTACTTC. Translation: CASSGGTPIYEQYF.